This entry concerns a single T cell receptor (beta chain). The target antigen is unknown. This specimen includes other DNA sequences encoding the same CDR3. This entry comes from a study of T cell responses to AZD1222 COVID-19 vaccine. Study-wide points: Dominant at 160-218 and 743-854, vaccine-associated CD4 TCRs also spanned spike. Females made up more of the donors, who were largely white British, and clonal diversity may have come out too low. After the peak T cell response, and only then, were repertoires sampled. Of the AZD1222 recipients, only 5 or 6 were seropositive at baseline.

This CDR3 comprises 14 residues. Trimming removed 2 bases at V and 5 bases at J, with 12 bases between. Germline V CDR1 and CDR2: KGHSH, LQKENI. Assay used: immunoSEQ multiplex PCR; TCRdb lists only in-frame clones, some missing. The table records over 75,000 clones, around 85% of them present only once. The input for sequencing was peripheral blood, taken 28 days after the second AZD1222 dose. The receptor comes from an adult who received the AZD1222 COVID-19 vaccine. V and J are TRBV18 and TRBJ1-1, with D maybe TRBD1 (6 bases). CDR3 bases: TGTGCCAGCTCACCAGGGGGCTCTGGAACTGAAGCTTTCTTT. It codes for CASSPGGSGTEAFF.